Listed below are T cell receptor beta chains from one sample, sequenced in a study of OX40 agonist ivuxolimab in advanced cancers. Here immunoSEQ multiplex PCR was the method, and the copy in TCRdb shows in-frame clones only, minus some. Among 90,000 or so clones, around nine tenths were seen once, and the ten largest hold approximately 1.2%. The source was CD4+ or CD8+ T cells sorted from blood, collected in a trial of the OX40 agonist ivuxolimab. The receptor source for this set is an adult with an advanced solid tumor such as melanoma, head and neck, liver or kidney cancer. The CDR3 runs from the conserved cysteine through the conserved F or W. Expanded clones get a size class; other rows say once, few or many, or leave the size out.

clone size: NA; V gene: TRBV5-1; CDR3 protein: CASSSGLAGGSANEQFF
clone size: NA; V gene: TRBV7-8; CDR3 protein: CASSLGGVYGYTF
clone size: NA; V gene: TRBV30; CDR3 protein: CAWRGAGNSPLHF
clone size: NA; V gene: TRBV28; CDR3 protein: CASSSPGLARKETQYF
clone size: NA; V gene: TRBV19; CDR3 protein: CASSKHFFSAQGNSYNEQFF
clone size: NA; V gene: TRBV18; CDR3 protein: CASSRPGLSTGELFF
clone size: NA; V gene: TRBV7-9; CDR3 protein: CASSLSGATYEQYF
clone size: NA; V gene: TRBV7-2; CDR3 protein: CASSSSGSVADTQYF
clone size: NA; V gene: TRBV18; CDR3 protein: CASSRTGEGEKLFF
clone size: few; V gene: TRBV6-5; CDR3 protein: CASSPGRREQFF
clone size: NA; V gene: TRBV28; CDR3 protein: CASSHRASGGNTIYF
clone size: NA; V gene: TRBV11-2; CDR3 protein: CASGILDTQYF
clone size: NA; V gene: TRBV28; CDR3 protein: CASSLSGRTGELFF
clone size: NA; V gene: TRBV21-1; CDR3 protein: CASSKGKGEEDYEQYF
clone size: NA; V gene: TRBV6-5; CDR3 protein: CASSYTGLRAYEQYF
clone size: NA; V gene: TRBV5-1; CDR3 protein: CASSLVGHTEAFF
clone size: NA; V gene: TRBV28; CDR3 protein: CASTEEERSRRGEQYF
clone size: NA; V gene: TRBV11-3; CDR3 protein: CASSLGLAGEQYF
clone size: NA; V gene: TRBV18; CDR3 protein: CASSRNGGTMTEAFF
clone size: NA; V gene: TRBV2; CDR3 protein: CASSAGGAGNQPQHF
clone size: NA; V gene: TRBV6-6; CDR3 protein: CASREGLLNTGELFF
clone size: NA; V gene: TRBV6-5; CDR3 protein: CASSYSNRPLQETQYF
clone size: once; V gene: TRBV5-5; CDR3 protein: CASSYASGYNYEQYF
clone size: NA; V gene: TRBV7-9; CDR3 protein: CASQRGSAGQSYEQYF
clone size: NA; V gene: TRBV15; CDR3 protein: CATSTLAGGYEQYF
clone size: NA; V gene: TRBV7-2; CDR3 protein: CASSVRGGDQPQHF
clone size: NA; V gene: TRBV5-4; CDR3 protein: CASSLVGAGQRGETQYF
clone size: NA; V gene: TRBV5-1; CDR3 protein: CASSQGLAGETQYF
clone size: NA; V gene: TRBV6-6; CDR3 protein: CASTKRTGYQETQYF
clone size: NA; V gene: TRBV5-4; CDR3 protein: CASSSGQPNSPLHF
clone size: once; V gene: TRBV5-6; CDR3 protein: CASSLGQGVQETQYF
clone size: NA; V gene: TRBV4-2; CDR3 protein: CASSQEGLAGGGTDTQYF
clone size: NA; V gene: TRBV6-6; CDR3 protein: CASSPEDEQFF
clone size: NA; V gene: TRBV30; CDR3 protein: CAWSLNLAGGFKEQYF
clone size: NA; V gene: TRBV18; CDR3 protein: CASSPIGSYEQYF
clone size: NA; V gene: TRBV11-2; CDR3 protein: CASSLDYNQPQHF
clone size: NA; V gene: TRBV5-1; CDR3 protein: CASSLAGGSTEAFF
clone size: NA; V gene: TRBV7-9; CDR3 protein: CASSASLVVSGELFF
clone size: NA; V gene: TRBV11-1; CDR3 protein: CASQRGVQETQYF
clone size: NA; V gene: TRBV5-6; CDR3 protein: CASSLGQYSNQPQHF
clone size: NA; V gene: TRBV19; CDR3 protein: CASRVAGGPGTDTQYF
clone size: NA; V gene: TRBV19; CDR3 protein: CASTHVQYQSYGYTF
clone size: NA; V gene: TRBV11-2; CDR3 protein: CASSLALAVQETQYF
clone size: NA; V gene: TRBV7-8; CDR3 protein: CASSLGSGGLSEKLFF
clone size: NA; V gene: TRBV14; CDR3 protein: CASSQVPASASGELFF
clone size: NA; V gene: TRBV18; CDR3 protein: CASSPRGQIGTEAFF
clone size: NA; V gene: TRBV15; CDR3 protein: CATSGIYQETQYF
clone size: NA; V gene: TRBV4-1; CDR3 protein: CASSQDPPGGTGANVLTF
clone size: NA; V gene: TRBV7-9; CDR3 protein: CASSSDSPSPLHF
clone size: NA; V gene: TRBV5-1; CDR3 protein: CASREITGTTDTQYF
clone size: NA; V gene: TRBV4-3; CDR3 protein: CASSQDRPSIDEQFF
clone size: NA; V gene: TRBV19; CDR3 protein: CASSFLAGEQFF
clone size: NA; V gene: TRBV2; CDR3 protein: CASSAQGVTSRGSPLHF